Presented here are 14 T cell receptor beta chains from one specimen sequenced in a study of T cell clonotyping in hematopoietic cell transplantation. Sequencing was performed with immunoSEQ multiplex PCR; in TCRdb, only in-frame clones are kept and a portion is missing. The sample carries about 3,100 clones, approximately 91% recorded once. The sample was PBMCs, taken at the time of graft-versus-host disease after allogeneic stem cell transplant. The receptors stem from a male patient in his sixties or seventies who had an allogeneic stem cell transplant from a related donor, so the T cells may come from the graft donor. Some clones in this sample may be carry-over from other donors' samples.

The CDR3 bases are TGTGCCACCAGCAGAGATCTTGGGGCAGGTGAGCAGTTCTTC. This gives the protein CATSRDLGAGEQFF. The chain uses TRBV15 and TRBJ2-1; maybe TRBD1 (5 bases). Per the germline V gene, CDR1 is LNHNV and CDR2 is YYDKDF (reference sequence). Trimming pared 0 bases from V and 9 bases from J, leaving 12 bases between. The CDR3 spans 14 residues. The whole variable domain, remainder taken from reference TRBV15 and TRBJ2-1, is DAMVIQNPRYQVTQFGKPVTLSCSQTLNHNVMYWYQQKSSQAPKLLFHYYDKDFNNEADTPDNFQSRRPNTSFCFLDIRSPGLGDTAMYLCATSRDLGAGEQFFGPGTRLTVL.

The sample holds one count of this clone. The chain recombines TRBV10-3 with TRBJ2-6; D perhaps matches TRBD2 (7 bases). The CDR3 runs to 14 residues. The V end was cut by 11 bases, the J end by 1 base, with 12 bases between. Germline loops: CDR1 ENHRY, CDR2 SYGVKD. CDR3 in DNA: TGTGCCTCCGGGGGGCTATCTGGGGCCAACGTCCTGACTTTC. Translating gives CASGGLSGANVLTF.

This chain uses TRBV5-1 with TRBJ2-4, with D perhaps TRBD1 (7 bases). Germline V gives CDR1 SGHRS, CDR2 YFSETQ. Trimming removed 4 bases from V and 0 bases from J, with 14 bases in between. The CDR3 extends over 16 amino acids. This chain's CDR3 is CASSADRDLAKNIQYF. Here the CDR3 DNA reads TGCGCCAGCAGCGCCGACAGGGACTTAGCCAAAAACATTCAGTACTTC. The whole variable domain, filled in from reference TRBV5-1 and TRBJ2-4, reads KAGVTQTPRYLIKTRGQQVTLSCSPISGHRSVSWYQQTPGQGLQFLFEYFSETQRNKGNFPGRFSGRQFSNSRSEMNVSTLELGDSALYLCASSADRDLAKNIQYFGAGTRLSVL.

This clone was recorded only once. V usage is TRBV15 and J usage is TRBJ2-3; 8 bases match TRBD1. This CDR3 has 16 amino acids. J lost 6 bases, V lost 0 bases, and 8 bases had no gene match. From germline, CDR1 is LNHNV and CDR2 YYDKDF (reference sequence). The CDR3 is CATSRDGAGGADTQYF. The CDR3 coding sequence is TGTGCCACCAGCAGAGATGGGGCAGGGGGCGCGGATACGCAGTATTTT.

V usage is TRBV7-2 and J usage is TRBJ2-3; a possible D gene is TRBD2 (6 bases). Per germline, CDR1 SGHTA and CDR2 FQGNSA. CDR3 length: 14 amino acids. Trimming stripped 5 bases from V and 4 bases from J, with 13 bases between. This chain's CDR3 is CASSRRPGADTQYF. The CDR3 nucleotides read TGTGCCAGCAGCCGCCGCCCGGGAGCAGATACGCAGTATTTT.

The DNA for the CDR3 is TGTGCCAGCAGGACAGACCGCAATCAGCCCCAGCATTTT. Amino acid sequence: CASRTDRNQPQHF. The chain employs TRBV6-5 and TRBJ1-5; TRBD1 might be the D (5 bases). The CDR3 totals 13 residues. V was trimmed by 6 bases and J by 2 bases, leaving 8 bases between them. Germline V lookup: CDR1 MNHEY, CDR2 SVGAGI.

The J gene is TRBJ1-5, the V gene TRBV7-8; TRBD1 aligns across 7 bases. The CDR3 is 17 residues long. Trimming cost V 0 bases and J 3 bases; bases outside gene matches: 8. Germline CDR1 and CDR2: SGHVS and FQNEAQ. DNA of the CDR3: TGTGCCAGCAGCTTAGCCGAGACAGGGTTGTACAATCAGCCCCAGCATTTT. Amino acids: CASSLAETGLYNQPQHF.

The gene calls are TRBV4-1 and TRBJ2-1, with TRBD1 matching over 10 bases. This CDR3 region has 15 residues. Trimming took 4 bases from V and 8 from J; bases not matched to a gene: 8. Per the germline V gene, CDR1 is MGHRA and CDR2 is YSYEKL. The CDR3 sequence: CASSPGQGMGYEQFF. CDR3 coding DNA: TGCGCCAGCAGCCCGGGACAGGGGATGGGTTATGAGCAGTTCTTC.

CDR3 region: CASNGRGTYTEAFF. The CDR3 coding sequence is TGTGCCAGCAACGGCCGGGGGACATACACTGAAGCTTTCTTT. V is TRBV6-5 and J is TRBJ1-1; perhaps TRBD1 as D (6 bases). The V and J ends lost 7 bases and 3 bases respectively, with 15 bases between them. The CDR3 spans 14 residues. Germline V gives CDR1 MNHEY, CDR2 SVGAGI.

The chain has TRBV6-6 and TRBJ2-7, with 9 bases fitting TRBD1. The V and J ends lost 8 bases and 3 bases, in that order; junction bases with no gene match: 11. The germline gives CDR1 MNHNY, CDR2 SVGAGI (reference sequence). The CDR3 runs 15 residues. This CDR3 reads CASQTRDRANYEQYF. In DNA, the CDR3 is TGTGCCAGCCAAACCCGGGACAGGGCTAACTACGAGCAGTACTTC.

The rearrangement links TRBV4-2 to TRBJ2-3; D is ambiguous. The germline V and J ends were trimmed by 4 bases and 0 bases, with 14 bases remaining between them. The CDR3 length is 16 residues. Germline-derived CDR1 and CDR2 are LGHNA and YNFKEQ. CDR3 DNA: TGTGCCAGCAGCCCGCGAGGATCTTCTAGCACAGATACGCAGTATTTT. Translated: CASSPRGSSSTDTQYF.

This rearrangement joins TRBV6-1 to TRBJ2-1; 8 bases match TRBD1. The trim removed 5 bases at V and 0 bases at J, leaving 3 bases unmatched. This CDR3 has 15 amino acids. Germline lookup yields CDR1 MNHNS and CDR2 SASEGT. In nucleotides, the CDR3 is TGTGCCAGCAGTCTGGACAGGGCCTCCTACAATGAGCAGTTCTTC. This codes for CASSLDRASYNEQFF.

In its sample, this clone was seen once. V gene TRBV7-2 combines with J gene TRBJ2-7, with a weak D call TRBD1 (5 bases). There are 17 residues in the CDR3. V was pared by 6 bases and J by 4 bases, with 25 bases between. Germline CDR1 and CDR2: SGHTA and FQGNSA. The CDR3 here is CASRIDSARAEFYEQYF. For the CDR3, the DNA is TGTGCCAGCAGGATCGACTCAGCCAGGGCGGAGTTTTACGAGCAGTACTTC.

This chain links TRBV11-2 with TRBJ2-3, with a possible D match to TRBD2 (5 bases). The CDR3 length is 15 residues. Germline-derived CDR1 and CDR2 are SGHAT and FQNNGV. V was shortened by 4 bases and J by 4 bases, with 15 bases between the two germline ends. CDR3: CASSYGGRGSDTQYF. In nucleotides, the CDR3 is TGTGCCAGCAGCTACGGCGGGCGAGGGTCAGATACGCAGTATTTT.